The next 19 T cell receptor beta chains were all read from a single sample in a study of cytomegalovirus exposure and HLA in healthy donors. PCR amplification relied on 60 Vbeta primers (plus 13 Jbeta primers). Assay: immunoSEQ multiplex PCR; the TCRdb copy retains only in-frame clones and omits some. The listing contains about 34,000 clones. Sequencing was done on a sample of PBMCs. The receptors were sampled from a human donor in good health.

This chain joins TRBV7-9 and TRBJ2-7; perhaps TRBD2 as D (6 bases). The CDR3 sequence is 14 residues long. Trimming took 1 base from V and 4 from J, leaving 11 bases between them. The V gene's germline CDR1 is SEHNR and CDR2 FQNEAQ (reference sequence). The CDR3 sequence: CASSLGAGSYEQYF. In DNA form, the CDR3 reads TGTGCCAGCAGCTTAGGAGCGGGCTCTTACGAGCAGTACTTC.

The rearrangement links TRBV9 to TRBJ1-6; D is perhaps TRBD1 (5 bases). The germline gives CDR1 SGDLS, CDR2 YYNGEE. The CDR3 covers 16 residues. V gave up 0 bases and J gave up 7 bases, with 14 bases separating them. CDR3 region: CASSVGGRQGNSPLHF. CDR3 sequence (DNA): TGTGCCAGCAGCGTAGGGGGCCGGCAGGGAAATTCACCCCTCCACTTT.

V is TRBV5-6 and J is TRBJ2-7, with 11 bases that match TRBD1. CDR3 length: 15 amino acids. V was pared by 3 bases and J by 3 bases, with 5 bases of the junction left unmatched. Germline CDR1 is SGHDT and CDR2 is YYEEEE. The CDR3 DNA reads TGTGCCAGCAGCTCCAGGACAGGGGGCGTCTACGAGCAGTACTTC. Its translation is CASSSRTGGVYEQYF. The variable domain in full, completed from reference TRBV5-6 and TRBJ2-7, reads DAGVTQSPTHLIKTRGQQVTLRCSPKSGHDTVSWYQQALGQGPQFIFQYYEEEERQRGNFPDRFSGHQFPNYSSELNVNALLLGDSALYLCASSSRTGGVYEQYFGPGTRLTVT.

This chain connects TRBV5-1 to TRBJ1-1; possibly TRBD1 for D (5 bases). CDR1 is SGHRS, CDR2 YFSETQ, per germline. This CDR3 contains 18 residues. With 0 bases removed from V and 0 bases from J, the gap between germline ends came to 18 bases. CDR3 in amino acids: CASSLGGAGEGLNTEAFF. The DNA for the CDR3 is TGCGCCAGCAGCTTGGGGGGCGCGGGGGAGGGCCTGAACACTGAAGCTTTCTTT.

CDR3 sequence (DNA): TGTGCCAGCAGCCCGGGGGGGCGGATTAGTTATGAAGCTTTCTTT. The encoded protein is CASSPGGRISYEAFF. The V and J genes are TRBV6-5 and TRBJ1-1; perhaps TRBD1 as D (6 bases). Trimming stripped 6 bases from V and 7 bases from J, with 21 bases between. The CDR3 sequence is 15 residues long. Germline lookup yields CDR1 MNHEY and CDR2 SVGAGI.

The gene calls are TRBV5-6 and TRBJ2-3; 10 positions agree with TRBD2. This CDR3 contains 17 residues. Germline V gene lookup returns CDR1 SGHDT and CDR2 YYEEEE. V was pared by 0 bases and J by 4 bases, with 8 bases of the junction left unmatched. The CDR3 loop is CASSLVASGGEADTQYF. CDR3 nucleotides: TGTGCCAGCAGCTTGGTCGCTAGCGGGGGAGAAGCAGATACGCAGTATTTT. Using reference TRBV5-6 and TRBJ2-3 for the parts outside the CDR3, the full variable domain is DAGVTQSPTHLIKTRGQQVTLRCSPKSGHDTVSWYQQALGQGPQFIFQYYEEEERQRGNFPDRFSGHQFPNYSSELNVNALLLGDSALYLCASSLVASGGEADTQYFGPGTRLTVL.

The V call is TRBV5-4, the J call TRBJ2-3; the D gene is possibly TRBD1 (8 bases). V was trimmed by 6 bases and J by 1 base, leaving 21 bases between them. CDR1 is SGHNT and CDR2 is YYREEE in the germline V gene (reference sequence). The CDR3 is 17 amino acids. The DNA of the CDR3 is TGTGCCAGCACCACAGGGGGAGGGGGCCGGGGCACAGATACGCAGTATTTT. Protein product: CASTTGGGGRGTDTQYF. The full variable domain, its missing parts supplied by reference TRBV5-4 and TRBJ2-3, is ETGVTQSPTHLIKTRGQQVTLRCSSQSGHNTVSWYQQALGQGPQFIFQYYREEENGRGNFPPRFSGLQFPNYSSELNVNALELDDSALYLCASTTGGGGRGTDTQYFGPGTRLTVL.

Points on this clone: Germline is not matched at one junction end, which may reflect a read error. The J gene is TRBJ1-1, the V gene TRBV5-6; 10 bases are a match to TRBD1. Germline lookup yields CDR1 SGHDT and CDR2 YYEEEE. The CDR3 extends over 16 amino acids. CDR3 nucleotides: TGTGCCAGCAGCCTACCGGGACAGGGGACTAACACTGAAGATTTCTTT. Its translation is CASSLPGQGTNTEDFF.

The chain recombines TRBV5-1 with TRBJ2-7; D is uncertain. This CDR3 contains 14 residues. The germline V gene has CDR1 SGHRS and CDR2 YFSETQ. V lost 0 bases to trimming and J lost 2 bases, with 9 bases between them. The CDR3 protein is CASSLVVAPYEQYF. In DNA form, the CDR3 reads TGCGCCAGCAGCTTGGTGGTAGCACCCTACGAGCAGTACTTC.

The chain is built from TRBV28 and TRBJ2-2; possibly TRBD2 for D (5 bases). The CDR3 is 17 amino acids. The germline gives CDR1 MDHEN, CDR2 SYDVKM. V lost 3 bases, J lost 1 base, and 15 bases lay in between. The CDR3 nucleotides read TGTGCCAGCAGTTTGAGGACTGCGGGCCAGAACACCGGGGAGCTGTTTTTT. It is translated as CASSLRTAGQNTGELFF.

The rearrangement links TRBV7-2 to TRBJ2-1; 7 bases match TRBD1. Per the germline V gene, CDR1 is SGHTA and CDR2 is FQGNSA. V trimming: 2 bases; J trimming: 5 bases; junction bases outside the gene matches: 6. The length of the CDR3 is 15 residues. CDR3 nucleotides: TGTGCCAGCAGCTTAAAAGGGGGCCGGGACAATGAGCAGTTCTTC. This sequence encodes CASSLKGGRDNEQFF.

V is TRBV15 and J is TRBJ1-1; no definite D call. Germline assignment: CDR1 LNHNV and CDR2 YYDKDF (reference sequence). CDR3 length: 15 residues. Between the trimmed V and J ends, which lost 1 base and 0 bases, there was a span of 9 bases. This chain's CDR3 is CATSRAGPLNTEAFF. CDR3 sequence (DNA): TGTGCCACCAGCAGAGCTGGGCCCTTGAACACTGAAGCTTTCTTT.

The gene calls are TRBV28 and TRBJ1-5; 12 bases match TRBD1. The germline gives CDR1 MDHEN, CDR2 SYDVKM. The junction had 7 bases not matched to a gene; V was cut back by 3 bases and J by 4 bases. The CDR3 spans 17 residues. CDR3 DNA: TGTGCCAGCAGTTTGGCGGGGGACAGGGGGCGAAATCAGCCCCAGCATTTT. Residues: CASSLAGDRGRNQPQHF.

The gene calls are TRBV2 and TRBJ1-3; no clear D gene. Deletions cut 6 bases from V and 3 bases from J, with 3 bases between. The germline CDR1 and CDR2 sequences are SNHLY and FYNNEI. The CDR3 loop spans 11 amino acids. The CDR3 region has the DNA TGTGCCAGCAGCGTTGGAAACACCATATATTTT. This gives the protein CASSVGNTIYF.

The chain carries TRBV30 and TRBJ1-1, with TRBD1 as a possible D gene (5 bases). Per the germline V gene, CDR1 is GTSNPN and CDR2 is SVGIG (reference sequence). The CDR3 sequence is 13 residues long. The V gene lost 1 base and the J gene lost 5 bases, with 11 bases spanning the gap. CDR3 in DNA: TGTGCCTGGAGTGAGAAGGGGCTGACTGAAGCTTTCTTT. It specifies CAWSEKGLTEAFF.

The chain links TRBV5-1 to TRBJ2-7, with TRBD2 matching 8 bases. V was clipped by 3 bases and J by 3 bases; unmatched bases: 8. The CDR3 has 15 residues. Per the germline V gene, CDR1 is SGHRS and CDR2 is YFSETQ. CDR3 region: CASSSYGGGGYEQYF. CDR3 nucleotides: TGCGCCAGCAGCTCCTACGGGGGGGGCGGCTACGAGCAGTACTTC.

This chain links TRBV5-1 with TRBJ1-1; the D gene is possibly TRBD1 (5 bases). The V gene lost 2 bases and the J gene lost 2 bases, with 7 bases spanning the gap. The CDR3 contains 13 residues. Germline loops: CDR1 SGHRS, CDR2 YFSETQ. The CDR3: CASSFGGNTEAFF. In DNA, the CDR3 is TGCGCCAGCAGCTTCGGGGGTAACACTGAAGCTTTCTTT.

CDR3 in amino acids: CASRVTTANTEAFF. CDR3 nucleotides: TGTGCCAGCAGGGTCACGACAGCGAACACTGAAGCTTTCTTT. The J gene is TRBJ1-1, the V gene TRBV28, with a tentative D call TRBD1 (5 bases). V was trimmed by 6 bases and J by 1 base, leaving 12 bases between them. The CDR3 is 14 residues long. Looked up from germline, CDR1 is MDHEN and CDR2 is SYDVKM.

This chain uses TRBV27 with TRBJ2-7; D is perhaps TRBD1 (6 bases). Germline CDR1 is MNHEY and CDR2 is SMNVEV (reference sequence). V lost 9 bases, J lost 2 bases, and 14 bases lay in between. The CDR3 is made up of 13 amino acids. CDR3 in amino acids: CASGQGPTYEQYF. The DNA of the CDR3 is TGTGCCAGTGGGCAGGGGCCAACCTACGAGCAGTACTTC.